This passage covers 26 T cell receptor beta chains from one sample sequenced in a study of Ad26.COV2.S vaccination and SARS-CoV-2 variants. Treatment in this sample: roughly 19 received Ad26.COV2.S at low or high dose, single or two shots; about 5 received placebo; per-sample allocation not given. On day 63 after the first injection, vaccine and placebo recipients gave samples. Libraries were prepared by immunoSEQ multiplex PCR; TCRdb keeps only in-frame clonotypes and omits some of them. This table has a few hundred thousand clones, approximately 89% appearing once. The sequenced sample was peripheral blood, obtained in a trial of Ad26.COV2.S vaccine versus placebo. These receptors all come from a person between 18 and 60 years old who received the Ad26.COV2.S COVID-19 vaccine or a placebo.

V is TRBV19 and J is TRBJ2-4; the match to TRBD2 covers 9 bases. CDR3 length equals 17 residues. V was clipped by 8 bases and J by 0 bases; unmatched bases: 11. The germline gives CDR1 LNHDA, CDR2 SQIVND (reference sequence). The CDR3 coding sequence is TGTGCCAGTTCCGAGCGGGAGGAACCACTAGCCAAAAACATTCAGTACTTC. Translation: CASSEREEPLAKNIQYF.

This clone appeared once. This chain joins TRBV28 and TRBJ1-2, with D unclear. Per germline, CDR1 MDHEN and CDR2 SYDVKM. CDR3 length equals 12 residues. Trimming took off 5 bases at V and 3 bases at J, with 7 bases between the two ends. Here the CDR3 DNA reads TGTGCCAGCAGTGGCGGTGACTATGGCTACACCTTC. Translating it yields CASSGGDYGYTF.

The chain has TRBV28 and TRBJ1-5; a weak D match, TRBD1 (5 bases). Per germline, CDR1 MDHEN and CDR2 SYDVKM. Trimming cost V 3 bases and J 0 bases, with 6 bases left between them. The CDR3 length is 14 residues. The CDR3 reads CASSFRGSNQPQHF. CDR3 nucleotides: TGTGCCAGCAGTTTTAGGGGTAGCAATCAGCCCCAGCATTTT.

The V gene is TRBV6-2 or TRBV6-3, the J gene TRBJ1-4; no firm D call. Germline V gene lookup returns CDR1 MNHEY and CDR2 SVGEGT. V lost 5 bases, J lost 5 bases, and 3 bases lay in between. The CDR3 length is 11 residues. The CDR3: CASSGNEKLFF. The DNA of the CDR3 is TGTGCCAGCAGTGGAAATGAAAAACTGTTTTTT.

The chain combines TRBV7-2 with TRBJ1-3, with D uncertain. Germline V CDR1 and CDR2: SGHTA, FQGNSA. Trimming stripped 8 bases from V and 10 bases from J, with 12 bases between. CDR3 size: 11 residues. This chain's CDR3 is CASGEVGTIYF. Written as DNA, the CDR3 is TGTGCCAGCGGGGAGGTCGGTACCATATATTTT.

This sequence joins TRBV12-3 or TRBV12-4 and TRBJ2-7; 7 bases map to TRBD1. The CDR3 sequence is 13 residues long. With V trimmed by 7 bases and J by 0 bases, 3 bases remained unmatched. The CDR3 loop is CASTGTASYEQYF. CDR3 bases: TGTGCCAGCACTGGGACAGCCTCCTACGAGCAGTACTTC.

A single count supports this clone. The V and J genes are TRBV7-3 and TRBJ2-2; 7 bases fit TRBD1. In germline, CDR1 is SGHTA, CDR2 FQGTGA. The CDR3 loop spans 16 amino acids. Losses at the gene ends were 6 bases for V and 6 bases for J; bases not matched to a gene: 13. The CDR3 is CASRSLVAGGAGELFF. In DNA, the CDR3 is TGTGCCAGCAGGTCCCTTGTAGCAGGGGGAGCCGGGGAGCTGTTTTTT.

This chain uses TRBV2 with TRBJ1-6; D might be TRBD1 (6 bases). Trimming removed 3 bases from V and 7 bases from J, with 10 bases in between. Germline V gives CDR1 SNHLY, CDR2 FYNNEI. The CDR3 contains 14 residues. CDR3 amino acids: CASSDRGGNSPLHF. The CDR3 coding sequence is TGTGCCAGCAGTGATAGGGGGGGGAATTCACCCCTCCACTTT.

The rearrangement uses TRBV7-9 and TRBJ1-4; 7 bases line up with TRBD1. CDR1 is SEHNR, CDR2 FQNEAQ, per germline (reference sequence). The J segment lost 2 bases and the V segment lost 5 bases, leaving 5 bases of the junction unmatched. The CDR3 runs 15 residues. CDR3 coding DNA: TGTGCCAGCAGCGTCCTGGGACAGACTAATGAAAAACTGTTTTTT. This codes for CASSVLGQTNEKLFF. The complete variable domain, with remaining parts taken from reference TRBV7-9 and TRBJ1-4, reads DTGVSQNPRHKITKRGQNVTFRCDPISEHNRLYWYRQTLGQGPEFLTYFQNEAQLEKSRLLSDRFSAERPKGSFSTLEIQRTEQGDSAMYLCASSVLGQTNEKLFFGSGTQLSVL.

CDR3 loop: CASREEGSAGGQNEQFF. DNA of the CDR3: TGTGCCAGCAGAGAAGAGGGATCCGCGGGAGGACAAAATGAGCAGTTCTTC. The chain has TRBV11-2 and TRBJ2-1, with 8 bases aligning to TRBD2. The junction had 17 bases not matched to a gene; V was cut back by 6 bases and J by 7 bases. CDR1 is SGHAT and CDR2 is FQNNGV in the germline V gene. CDR3 size: 17 residues.

The rearrangement uses TRBV9 and TRBJ1-1, with a tentative D call TRBD1 (5 bases). Looked up from germline, CDR1 is SGDLS and CDR2 is YYNGEE. V was cut by 4 bases and J by 1 base, with 8 bases left in between. The CDR3 extends over 13 amino acids. DNA for the CDR3: TGTGCCAGCAGCCTTGGACAGAACACTGAAGCTTTCTTT. Residues: CASSLGQNTEAFF.

In this sample, this clone turned up a few times. The rearrangement joins TRBV15 to TRBJ2-7; TRBD1 matches 11 bases. V was clipped by 1 base and J by 3 bases; unmatched bases: 2. Germline lookup yields CDR1 LNHNV and CDR2 YYDKDF (reference sequence). This CDR3 is 15 amino acids long. The DNA for the CDR3 is TGTGCCACCAGCAGAGGTGGGACAGGGGGCTACGAGCAGTACTTC. It codes for CATSRGGTGGYEQYF.

This chain uses TRBV11-3 with TRBJ2-3; TRBD2 agrees at 7 bases. Per germline, CDR1 SGHNT and CDR2 YENEEA. The CDR3 loop spans 15 amino acids. Trimming cost V 0 bases and J 6 bases; bases outside gene matches: 6. CDR3 sequence reads: CASSLDRLAGDTQYF. DNA for the CDR3: TGTGCCAGCAGCTTAGATCGACTAGCTGGTGATACGCAGTATTTT. Full variable domain (missing parts from reference TRBV11-3 and TRBJ2-3): EAGVVQSPRYKIIEKKQPVAFWCNPISGHNTLYWYLQNLGQGPELLIRYENEEAVDDSQLPKDRFSAERLKGVDSTLKIQPAELGDSAVYLCASSLDRLAGDTQYFGPGTRLTVL.

Only a few counts were recorded for this clone. The rearrangement links TRBV25-1 to TRBJ2-1; 9 bases align to TRBD2. From germline, CDR1 is MGHDK and CDR2 SYGVNS. The CDR3 spans 15 residues. J gave up 7 bases and V 4 bases, and 8 bases lay outside the gene matches. The CDR3 loop reads CASSGQREVLNEQFF. DNA of the CDR3: TGTGCCAGCAGTGGTCAGCGGGAGGTGTTGAATGAGCAGTTCTTC. Full variable domain (outside the CDR3, taken from reference TRBV25-1 and TRBJ2-1): EADIYQTPRYLVIGTGKKITLECSQTMGHDKMYWYQQDPGMELHLIHYSYGVNSTEKGDLSSESTVSRIRTEHFPLTLESARPSHTSQYLCASSGQREVLNEQFFGPGTRLTVL.

V is TRBV24-1 and J is TRBJ2-5; 7 positions agree with TRBD1. CDR3 length: 16 residues. In germline, CDR1 is KGHDR, CDR2 SFDVKD. V trimming: 5 bases; J trimming: 4 bases; junction bases outside the gene matches: 12. CDR3 DNA: TGTGCCACCAGTGGCTATCACCGGGACAGAATAGAGACCCAGTACTTC. Amino acid sequence: CATSGYHRDRIETQYF.

The J gene is TRBJ1-2, the V gene TRBV30, with 7 bases aligning to TRBD1. The germline V gene encodes CDR1 GTSNPN and CDR2 SVGIG (reference sequence). V lost 1 base to trimming and J lost 8 bases; unmatched junction nucleotides: 10. This CDR3 has 14 amino acids. The CDR3: CAWSALRGGAGYTF. CDR3 DNA sequence: TGTGCCTGGAGTGCCCTCAGGGGGGGGGCCGGCTACACCTTC.

The chain combines TRBV5-1 with TRBJ2-1, with TRBD2 matching over 11 bases. The V and J ends lost 4 bases and 7 bases, in that order; junction bases with no gene match: 4. CDR3 length: 14 residues. CDR1 and CDR2 from the germline V gene are SGHRS and YFSETQ. CDR3 loop: CASSRTSGQNEQFF. The CDR3 bases are TGCGCCAGCAGCAGGACTAGCGGGCAGAATGAGCAGTTCTTC. The variable domain in full, with the rest retrieved from reference TRBV5-1 and TRBJ2-1, is KAGVTQTPRYLIKTRGQQVTLSCSPISGHRSVSWYQQTPGQGLQFLFEYFSETQRNKGNFPGRFSGRQFSNSRSEMNVSTLELGDSALYLCASSRTSGQNEQFFGPGTRLTVL.

CDR3 sequence: CASSLDLVYEQYF. As DNA, the CDR3 is TGTGCCAGCAGCTTAGACCTAGTCTACGAGCAGTACTTC. The genes are TRBV7-9 and TRBJ2-7; D is uncertain. Trimming shortened V by 1 base and J by 3 bases, and 7 bases separated the two germline ends. Per the germline V gene, CDR1 is SEHNR and CDR2 is FQNEAQ (reference sequence). The CDR3 is 13 residues long.

J is TRBJ2-4 and V is TRBV13, with TRBD2 matching over 11 bases. CDR1 and CDR2 (germline): PRHDT, FYEKMQ (reference sequence). Trimming removed 5 bases from V and 7 bases from J; junction bases left unmatched: 4. The CDR3 has 14 amino acids. CDR3 sequence: CASSVAGGRNIQYF. In DNA, the CDR3 is TGTGCCAGCAGCGTAGCGGGGGGGCGTAACATTCAGTACTTC.

The gene calls are TRBV2 and TRBJ1-5, with D possibly matching TRBD1 (5 bases). Germline lookup yields CDR1 SNHLY and CDR2 FYNNEI. The CDR3 extends over 13 amino acids. With 6 bases removed from V and 3 bases from J, the gap between germline ends came to 9 bases. CDR3 DNA sequence: TGTGCCAGCAGACGACAGACCAATCAGCCCCAGCATTTT. It is translated as CASRRQTNQPQHF. The full variable domain, rest sourced from reference TRBV2 and TRBJ1-5, is EPEVTQTPSHQVTQMGQEVILRCVPISNHLYFYWYRQILGQKVEFLVSFYNNEISEKSEIFDDQFSVERPDGSNFTLKIRSTKLEDSAMYFCASRRQTNQPQHFGDGTRLSIL.

The chain joins TRBV6-6 to TRBJ2-7; D gene uncertain. Trimming took off 2 bases at V and 0 bases at J, with 5 bases between the two ends. In germline, CDR1 is MNHNY, CDR2 SVGAGI (reference sequence). The CDR3 is 13 residues long. CDR3 sequence (DNA): TGTGCCAGCAGTTACAGGAGCTCCTACGAGCAGTACTTC. This sequence encodes CASSYRSSYEQYF.

This chain links TRBV12-3 or TRBV12-4 with TRBJ1-1; perhaps TRBD1 as D (5 bases). V was shortened by 6 bases and J by 7 bases, with 12 bases between the two germline ends. This CDR3 has 12 residues. CDR3: CASRSGGGEAFF. For the CDR3, the DNA is TGTGCCAGCAGATCCGGGGGAGGTGAAGCTTTCTTT.

This rearrangement joins TRBV12-3 or TRBV12-4 to TRBJ2-7, with unresolved D. The CDR3 contains 12 residues. V lost 5 bases, J lost 5 bases, and 10 bases lay in between. CDR3 region: CASSPMFHEQYF. For the CDR3, the DNA is TGTGCCAGCAGTCCGATGTTCCACGAGCAGTACTTC.

The V call is TRBV29-1, the J call TRBJ2-4; TRBD1 agrees at 7 bases. The V and J ends lost 4 bases and 7 bases, in that order; junction bases with no gene match: 1. This CDR3 is 11 amino acids long. The germline CDR1 and CDR2 sequences are SQVTM and ANQGSEA. In DNA, the CDR3 is TGCAGCGTTGCACAGGGGAACATTCAGTACTTC. Protein sequence: CSVAQGNIQYF.

The chain is built from TRBV3-1 (or the pseudogene TRBV3-2) and TRBJ2-3; D may be TRBD2 (6 bases). CDR3 length equals 15 residues. V was trimmed by 1 base and J by 2 bases, leaving 10 bases between them. Germline V lookup: CDR1 LGHDT, CDR2 YNNKEL (reference sequence). The CDR3 sequence: CASSQGGGDTDTQYF. The CDR3 region has the DNA TGTGCCAGCAGCCAAGGTGGAGGGGACACAGATACGCAGTATTTT.

CDR3 nucleotide sequence: TGCAGCGTTGGAGGGGGAATTTCGGACACTGAAGCTTTCTTT. It is translated as CSVGGGISDTEAFF. The chain has TRBV29-1 and TRBJ1-1; possible D gene TRBD1, 6 bases. This CDR3 has 14 amino acids. Germline loops: CDR1 SQVTM, CDR2 ANQGSEA. V lost 4 bases and J lost 3, with 15 bases in between.